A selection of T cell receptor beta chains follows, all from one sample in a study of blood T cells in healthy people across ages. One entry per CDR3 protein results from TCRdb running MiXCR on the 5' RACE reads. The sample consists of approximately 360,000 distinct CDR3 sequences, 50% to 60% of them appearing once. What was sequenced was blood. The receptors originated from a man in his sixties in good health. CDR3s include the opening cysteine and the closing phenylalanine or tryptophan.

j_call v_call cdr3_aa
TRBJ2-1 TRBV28 CASSLGGGQFF
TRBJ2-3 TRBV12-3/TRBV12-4 CASTIAGDPDTQYF
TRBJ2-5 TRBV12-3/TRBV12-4 CASSYDRARETQYF
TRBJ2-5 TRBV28 CANSFPLGGTQYF
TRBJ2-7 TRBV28 CASTEVGTSGYEQYF
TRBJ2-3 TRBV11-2 CASSRTDTTDTQYF
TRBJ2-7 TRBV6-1 CASSRTEGSYEQYF
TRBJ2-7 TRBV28 CASSSGQHYEQYF
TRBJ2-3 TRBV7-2 CASSLSTGGTDTQYF
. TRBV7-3 CASSLVVSSGSRDQETQYF
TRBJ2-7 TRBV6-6 CASSYSGQATYEQYF
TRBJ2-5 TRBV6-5 CASSYSGLAGSETQYF
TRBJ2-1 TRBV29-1 CSVPPGQGSNEQFF
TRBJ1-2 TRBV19 CASTRGGNYGYTF
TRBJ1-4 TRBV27 CASSPTVYLGQGLFF
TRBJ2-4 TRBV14 CASSQEGAAKNIQYF
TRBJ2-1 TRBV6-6 CASNKRSGGRDEQFF
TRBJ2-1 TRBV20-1 CSAKLAVGYNEQFF
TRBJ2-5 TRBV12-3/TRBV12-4 CASSFRGYQETQYF
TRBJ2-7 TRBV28 CASSSPGQDSYEQYF
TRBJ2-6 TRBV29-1 CSVPGQGNSGANVLTF
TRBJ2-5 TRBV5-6 CASSPGGRGLETQYF
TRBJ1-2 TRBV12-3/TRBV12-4 CASSLNQGNYGYTF
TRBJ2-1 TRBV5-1 CASSRSPGQGKNEQFF
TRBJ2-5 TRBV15 CATSRAGTGETQYF
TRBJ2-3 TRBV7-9 CASSPDQKRGVRTDTQYF
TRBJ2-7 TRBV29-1 CSVDGPGQRSYEQYF
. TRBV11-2 CASSFGSGIYEQYF
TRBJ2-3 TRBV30 CAWRPGTSGTQYF
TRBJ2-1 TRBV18 CASSPPTRGGNEQFF
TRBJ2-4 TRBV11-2 CASSPGQKNVQYF
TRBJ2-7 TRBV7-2 CASSLFRQGAYEQYF
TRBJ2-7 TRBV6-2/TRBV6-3 CASSKGLAGVPYEQYF
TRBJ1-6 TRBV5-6 CASSLAGLTNSPLHF
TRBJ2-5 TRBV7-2 CASSLGLAGPTETQYF
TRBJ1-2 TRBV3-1 CASSQVAGLYGYTF
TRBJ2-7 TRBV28 CASSSPSEGPLEQYF
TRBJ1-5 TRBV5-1 CASSPDNLGQPQHF
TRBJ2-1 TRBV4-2 CASSLGASGSDEQFF
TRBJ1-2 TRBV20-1 CSAGVNGWSYGYTF
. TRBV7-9 CASSLGGEECEQYF
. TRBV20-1 CSAGGQGVYEQYF
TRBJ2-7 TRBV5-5 CASSPNPQGAYEQYF
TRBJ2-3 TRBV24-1 CATSDPTRVHGTDTQYF
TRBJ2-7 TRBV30 CAWSDQTDEQYF
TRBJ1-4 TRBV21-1 CASSKAPNEKLFF
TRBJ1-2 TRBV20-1 CSASEGVLRAGYTF
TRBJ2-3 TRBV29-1 CSANDPRQGATTDTQYF
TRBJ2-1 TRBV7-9 CASRPLAGGRFDEQFF
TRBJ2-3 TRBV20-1 CSARVLGGETQYF
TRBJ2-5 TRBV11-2 CASSLLPRTSGRAAPQETQYF
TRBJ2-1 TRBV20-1 CSARGRAGGGGEQFF
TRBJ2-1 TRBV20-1 CSARSLTGGGQFF
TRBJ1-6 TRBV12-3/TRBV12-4 CASSPRGGQNSPLHF
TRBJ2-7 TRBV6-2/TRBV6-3 CASSQPRGLTYEQYF
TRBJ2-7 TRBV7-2 CASSPGLFNEQYF
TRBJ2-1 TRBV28 CASSSDPQGPREQFF
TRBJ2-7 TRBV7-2 CASSSRRGSYEQYF
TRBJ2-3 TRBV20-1 CSAPDRGQGTQYF